This T cell receptor beta chain is from a study of human T cells and chemical hapten exposure. The overall study: Women made up most patients, who had alopecia areata, totalis or universalis.

The V end was cut by 3 bases, the J end by 1 base, with 19 bases between. The CDR3 loop spans 18 amino acids. CDR1 ENHRY and CDR2 SYGVKD come from the germline V gene. Indicated time point: patch test 1, 2 weeks after DPC sensitization. The sample's treatment: therapeutic diphenylcyclopropenone sensitization with weekly scalp DPC. The drawing of blood occurred before each patch test was applied. Study-wide results and caveats: In comparison with controls, expanded TCRs gave rise to a significantly larger number of large CDR3 similarity clusters.

This clonotype was found a few times. The antigen is not known. TCRdb itself ran the RACE reads through MiXCR, one entry per CDR3 protein. Of around 99,000 distinct CDR3 sequences detected, under 15% appear once; the ten largest clones hold approximately 2%. The V and J genes are TRBV10-3 and TRBJ1-5, with TRBD1 as a possible D gene (5 bases). The sequencing used whole blood, collected in connection with sensitization to the hapten diphenylcyclopropenone (DPC). The receptor was isolated from a woman aged 40 to 50 with alopecia areata. Some clones in this sample may be carry-over from other donors' samples. CDR3 amino acids: CAISERQGGGLSNQPQHF. CDR3 DNA: TGTGCCATCAGTGAAAGGCAGGGAGGTGGCCTAAGCAATCAGCCCCAGCATTTT.